This T cell receptor beta chain was captured in a study of early T cells in non-severe SARS-CoV-2 infection. Study-wide context: Bulk RNA taken from unsorted whole blood was sequenced, leaving chains unpaired.

This clonotype was observed at least ten times. TCRdb ran MiXCR on the 5' RACE reads and lists one entry per CDR3 protein. The data hold 52,000 or so distinct CDR3 sequences, with around 13% observed a single time. This CDR3 is 14 amino acids long. V lost 3 bases, J lost 8 bases, and 14 bases lay in between. Germline V gene data show CDR1 as KGHDR and CDR2 as SFDVKD. The chain joins TRBV24-1 to TRBJ2-3; D remains ambiguous. Sequences were obtained from whole blood. The TCR sequence derives from an adult who was a healthcare worker with PCR-confirmed SARS-CoV-2 infection or an uninfected control (not recorded which). The CDR3 here is CATSDPSVTGTQYF. In nucleotides, the CDR3 is TGTGCCACCAGTGATCCCTCGGTAACGGGTACGCAGTATTTT.